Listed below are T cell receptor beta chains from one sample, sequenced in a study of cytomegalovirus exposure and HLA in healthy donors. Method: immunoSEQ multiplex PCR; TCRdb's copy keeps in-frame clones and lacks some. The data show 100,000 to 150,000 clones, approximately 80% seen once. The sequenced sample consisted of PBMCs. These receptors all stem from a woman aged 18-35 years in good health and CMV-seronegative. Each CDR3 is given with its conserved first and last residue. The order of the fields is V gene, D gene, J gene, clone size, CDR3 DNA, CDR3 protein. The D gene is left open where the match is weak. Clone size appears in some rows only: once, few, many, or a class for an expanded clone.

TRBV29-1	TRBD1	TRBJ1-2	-	TGCAGCGTTGCTGGAGTGCAGGGGGCGCCTGGCTACACCTTC	CSVAGVQGAPGYTF
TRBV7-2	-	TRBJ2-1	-	TGTGCCAGCAGCTTAGATAGTAGAGGGAGTTATGAGCAGTTCTTC	CASSLDSRGSYEQFF
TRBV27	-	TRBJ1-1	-	TGTGCCAGCAGTTCCCCGGGAAGGCCGAACACTGAAGCTTTCTTT	CASSSPGRPNTEAFF
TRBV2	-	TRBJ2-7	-	TGTGCCAGCAGTGTGGGGGCAGGGTCAGGCGAGCAGTACTTC	CASSVGAGSGEQYF
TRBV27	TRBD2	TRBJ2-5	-	TGTGCCAGCAGTCCTAGCGGGCCACAAGAGACCCAGTACTTC	CASSPSGPQETQYF
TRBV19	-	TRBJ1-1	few	TGTGCCAGTAGTATAGCAGTCGGACAGATCACTGAAGCTTTCTTT	CASSIAVGQITEAFF
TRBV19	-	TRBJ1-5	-	TGTGCCAGTAGGGGGGGGAGGGCCCACAATCAGCCCCAGCATTTT	CASRGGRAHNQPQHF
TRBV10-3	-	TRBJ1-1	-	TGTGCCATCAGTTCAGGGGCGCCTACTCTAGTCTTT	CAISSGAPTLVF
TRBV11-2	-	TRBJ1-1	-	TGTGCCAGCAGCTTATGGCGGGGGGACACTGAAGCTTTCTTT	CASSLWRGDTEAFF
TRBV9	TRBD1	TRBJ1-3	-	TGTGCCAGCAGCACGGGACAGGAAAACACCATATATTTT	CASSTGQENTIYF
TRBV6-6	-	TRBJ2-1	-	TGTGCCAGCAGTCAGACTAAGACTGAGCAGTTCTTC	CASSQTKTEQFF
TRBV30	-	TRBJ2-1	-	TGTGCCTGGAGCTCGGTGGGAGCTCACAATGAGCAGTTCTTC	CAWSSVGAHNEQFF
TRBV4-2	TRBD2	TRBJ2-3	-	TGTGCCAGCAGCCGCGAGCCTCCCGGGACTAGCGGGCCCACGGCAGATACGCAGTATTTT	CASSREPPGTSGPTADTQYF
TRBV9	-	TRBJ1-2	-	TGTGCCAGCAGCGTCCAACAGAACTATGGCTACACCTTC	CASSVQQNYGYTF
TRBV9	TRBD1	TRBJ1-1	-	TGTGCCAGCAGCTTCGGACAGGAAAACACTGAAGCTTTCTTT	CASSFGQENTEAFF
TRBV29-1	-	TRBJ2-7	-	TGCAGCGCTGAGGGGGGAAGCTACGAGCAGTACTTC	CSAEGGSYEQYF
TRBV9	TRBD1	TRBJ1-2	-	TGTGCCAGCAGCGTAGTGGGGACAGGACCTGACACCTTC	CASSVVGTGPDTF
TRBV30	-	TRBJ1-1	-	TGTGCCTGGGGGGGAGGGGGGCAGAACACTGAAGCTTTCTTT	CAWGGGGQNTEAFF
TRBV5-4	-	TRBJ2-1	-	TGTGCCAGCAGCCTGCTGGGGGGTGAGCAGTTCTTC	CASSLLGGEQFF
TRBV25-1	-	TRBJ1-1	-	TGTGCCAGCAGTGAATATGGAGAGGGATTTGAAGCTTTCTTT	CASSEYGEGFEAFF
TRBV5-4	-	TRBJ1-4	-	TGTGCCAGCAGCTTGGAGGACAGTAAACTGTTTTTT	CASSLEDSKLFF
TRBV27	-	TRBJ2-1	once	TGTGCCAGCAGTTACACAGGGGGGGGGACTTACAATGAGCAGTTCTTC	CASSYTGGGTYNEQFF
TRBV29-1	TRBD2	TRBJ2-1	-	TGCAGCGTTGCTAGCGGGGGCAACAATGAGCAGTTCTTC	CSVASGGNNEQFF
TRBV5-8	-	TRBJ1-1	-	TGTGCCAGCAGCTTTAACAGGGAAAGAAACACTGAAGCTTTCTTT	CASSFNRERNTEAFF
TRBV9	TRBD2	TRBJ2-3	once	TGTGCCAGCAGCGATAGCGGGCTCACAGATACGCAGTATTTT	CASSDSGLTDTQYF
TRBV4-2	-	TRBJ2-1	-	TGTGCCAGCAGCCAAGAGGCCCAGCGGACCTACAATGAGCAGTTCTTC	CASSQEAQRTYNEQFF
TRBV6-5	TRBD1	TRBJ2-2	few	TGTGCCAGCAGTCTTTCAGGGGGTGACGCCGGGGAGCTGTTTTTT	CASSLSGGDAGELFF
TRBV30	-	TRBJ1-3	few	TGTGCCTGGAGGGGCGACAGTAACTCTGGAAACACCATATATTTT	CAWRGDSNSGNTIYF